The TCR beta chain described here comes from a study of T cells in Graves' hyperthyroidism and ophthalmopathy. Amplification of TCR beta CDR3 regions was performed using RNA transcripts as template. During a first-round RT-PCR of the TCR CDR3, the HTBI primer set was used. TCRdb ran MiXCR on the multiplex PCR reads and lists one entry per CDR3 protein. Counted here are about 510,000 distinct CDR3 sequences, roughly 45% occurring once; the ten biggest clones make up about two fifths. Patients showing uncontrolled infection, other autoimmune disease, pregnancy or lactation were ineligible. Together with thyroid ultrasound, orbital computed tomography, serum thyroxine and TRAb, clinical symptoms were used for diagnoses. As to this clonotype: It may be a read error: a sequence one base away is much more abundant.

V was clipped by 4 bases and J by 0 bases, with 7 bases between them. The CDR3 spans 13 residues. Germline lookup yields CDR1 SGDLS and CDR2 YYNGEE. The receptor was derived from an adult woman with Graves' disease, either hyperthyroidism or ophthalmopathy (not recorded which). Specimen: peripheral blood or thyroid tissue (not recorded which). The chain employs TRBV9 and TRBJ1-1; no firm D call. The CDR3, as DNA: TGTGCCAGCAGCCCTTACCTGAACACTGAAGCTTTCTTT. Translated: CASSPYLNTEAFF.